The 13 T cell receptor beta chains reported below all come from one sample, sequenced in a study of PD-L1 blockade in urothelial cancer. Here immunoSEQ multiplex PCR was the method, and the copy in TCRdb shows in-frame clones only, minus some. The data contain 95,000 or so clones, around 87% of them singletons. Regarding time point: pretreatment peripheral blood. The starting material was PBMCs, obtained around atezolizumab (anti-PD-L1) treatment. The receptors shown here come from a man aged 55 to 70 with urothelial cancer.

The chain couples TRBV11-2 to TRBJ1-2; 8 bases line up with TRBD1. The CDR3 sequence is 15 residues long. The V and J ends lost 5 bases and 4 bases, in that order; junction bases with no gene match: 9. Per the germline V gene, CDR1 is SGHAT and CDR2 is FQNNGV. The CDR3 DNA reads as TGTGCCAGCAGCACCGGGACAGGCTTCGCCTATGGCTACACCTTC. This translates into CASSTGTGFAYGYTF.

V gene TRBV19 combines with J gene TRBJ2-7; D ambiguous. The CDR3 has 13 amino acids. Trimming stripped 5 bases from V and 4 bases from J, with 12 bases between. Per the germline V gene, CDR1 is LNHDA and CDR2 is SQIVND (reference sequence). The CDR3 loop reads CASSATHTYEQYF. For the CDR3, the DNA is TGTGCCAGTAGTGCCACCCACACGTACGAGCAGTACTTC.

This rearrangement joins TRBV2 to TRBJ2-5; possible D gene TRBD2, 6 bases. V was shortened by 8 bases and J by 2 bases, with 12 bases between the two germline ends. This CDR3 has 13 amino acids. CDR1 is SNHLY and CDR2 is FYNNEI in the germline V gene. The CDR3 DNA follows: TGTGCCAGCGTGCGGGGACCTCAAGAGACCCAGTACTTC. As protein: CASVRGPQETQYF. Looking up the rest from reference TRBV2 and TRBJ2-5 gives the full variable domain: EPEVTQTPSHQVTQMGQEVILRCVPISNHLYFYWYRQILGQKVEFLVSFYNNEISEKSEIFDDQFSVERPDGSNFTLKIRSTKLEDSAMYFCASVRGPQETQYFGPGTRLLVL.

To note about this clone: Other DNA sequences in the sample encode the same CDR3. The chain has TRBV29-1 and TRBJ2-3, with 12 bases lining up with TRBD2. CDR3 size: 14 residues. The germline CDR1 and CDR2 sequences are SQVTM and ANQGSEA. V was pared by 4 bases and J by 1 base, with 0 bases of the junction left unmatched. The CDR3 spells CSVGTSGGTDTQYF. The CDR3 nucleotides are TGCAGCGTTGGGACTAGCGGGGGCACAGATACGCAGTATTTT.

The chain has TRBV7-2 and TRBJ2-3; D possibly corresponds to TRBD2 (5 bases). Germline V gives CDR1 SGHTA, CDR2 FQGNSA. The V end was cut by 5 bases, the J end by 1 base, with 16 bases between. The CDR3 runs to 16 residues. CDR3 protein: CASSPAPGLGTDTQYF. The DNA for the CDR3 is TGTGCCAGCAGCCCCGCCCCAGGACTTGGCACAGATACGCAGTATTTT.

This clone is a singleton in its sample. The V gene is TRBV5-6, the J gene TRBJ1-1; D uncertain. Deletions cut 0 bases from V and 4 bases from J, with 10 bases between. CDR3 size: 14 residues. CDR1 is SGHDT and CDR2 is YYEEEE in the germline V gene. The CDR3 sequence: CASSLEGAGTEAFF. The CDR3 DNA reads TGTGCCAGCAGCTTGGAAGGCGCGGGCACTGAAGCTTTCTTT.

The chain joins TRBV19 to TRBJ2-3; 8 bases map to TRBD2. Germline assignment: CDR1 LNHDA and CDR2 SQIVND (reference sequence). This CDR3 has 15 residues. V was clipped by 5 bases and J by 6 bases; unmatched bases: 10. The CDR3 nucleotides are TGTGCCAGTAGTTTCCAGCGGGGGCGACCGGATACGCAGTATTTT. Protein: CASSFQRGRPDTQYF.

CDR3 residues: CASSETWDRGYGYTF. The CDR3 DNA sequence: TGTGCCAGCAGTGAGACTTGGGACAGGGGTTATGGCTACACCTTC. This chain uses TRBV6-1 with TRBJ1-2, with 10 bases that match TRBD1. The CDR3 consists of 15 residues. In germline, CDR1 is MNHNS, CDR2 SASEGT. Losses at the gene ends were 3 bases for V and 5 bases for J; bases not matched to a gene: 6.

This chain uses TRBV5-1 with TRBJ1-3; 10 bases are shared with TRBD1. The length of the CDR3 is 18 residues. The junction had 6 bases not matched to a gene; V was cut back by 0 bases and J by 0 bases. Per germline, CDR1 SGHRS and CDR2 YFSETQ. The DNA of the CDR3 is TGCGCCAGCAGCTTGGTCGGGACAGGGGATAACTCTGGAAACACCATATATTTT. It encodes CASSLVGTGDNSGNTIYF.

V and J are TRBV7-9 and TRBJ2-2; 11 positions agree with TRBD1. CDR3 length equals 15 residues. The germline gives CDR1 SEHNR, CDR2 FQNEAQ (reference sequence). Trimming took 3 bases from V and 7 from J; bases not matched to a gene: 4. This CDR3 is CASSLGQGVDGELFF. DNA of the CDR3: TGTGCCAGCAGCTTGGGACAGGGGGTAGACGGGGAGCTGTTTTTT.

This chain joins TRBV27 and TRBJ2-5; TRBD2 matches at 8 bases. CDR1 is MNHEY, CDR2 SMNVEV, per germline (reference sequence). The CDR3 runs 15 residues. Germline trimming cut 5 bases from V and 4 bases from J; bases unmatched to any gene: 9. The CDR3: CASSPLTLAGETQYF. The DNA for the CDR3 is TGTGCCAGCAGTCCCTTAACCCTAGCGGGAGAGACCCAGTACTTC.

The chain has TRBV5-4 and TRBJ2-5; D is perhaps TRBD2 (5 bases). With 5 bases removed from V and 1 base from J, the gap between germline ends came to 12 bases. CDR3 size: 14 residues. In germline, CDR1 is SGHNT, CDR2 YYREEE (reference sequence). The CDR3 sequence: CASSPRDPQETQYF. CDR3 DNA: TGTGCCAGCAGTCCCCGGGATCCCCAAGAGACCCAGTACTTC.

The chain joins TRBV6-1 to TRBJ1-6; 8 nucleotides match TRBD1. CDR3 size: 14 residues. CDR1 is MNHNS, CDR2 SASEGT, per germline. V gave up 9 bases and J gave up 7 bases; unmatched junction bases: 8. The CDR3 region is CASASGQANSPLHF. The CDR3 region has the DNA TGTGCCAGTGCGTCGGGACAGGCCAATTCACCCCTCCACTTT.